This T cell receptor (beta chain) was documented in a study of T cells after yellow fever vaccination. This clonotype was seen repeatedly, ten times or more. Its antigen is not identified. It was through 5'RACE template switching that TCR cDNA was made, with a universal primer site and UMIs added. TCRdb re-called the 5' RACE reads through MiXCR, storing one row per CDR3 protein. The table has 110,000 to 150,000 distinct CDR3 sequences, about 6.9% seen once. General study findings and limits: A weaker but faster secondary response was observed, peaking on day 5 versus 15. In post-booster samples, most primary-vaccination clones reappeared (approximately 96% CD4, 88% CD8). The presence of abundant clonotypes contaminating from the bulk population was possible in FACS-sorted repertoires.

This specimen consisted of CD4+ T cells sorted from PBMCs, obtained 10 days after the yellow fever booster vaccination. This receptor was identified in a man between 25 and 39 years old who received the YFV17D yellow fever vaccine.

The CDR3 spells CSARTAAEQYF. Written as DNA, the CDR3 is TGCAGCGCGCGGACCGCGGCCGAGCAGTACTTC. The V and J genes are TRBV29-1 and TRBJ2-7; D call uncertain. The CDR3 sequence is 11 residues long. Germline V gives CDR1 SQVTM, CDR2 ANQGSEA. V shed 7 bases and J shed 6 bases, with 13 bases lying between them.